These 25 T cell receptor beta chains share one sample of origin, sequenced in a study of cytomegalovirus exposure and HLA in healthy donors. Primers included in the PCR were 60 Vbeta and 13 Jbeta primers. Repertoires were generated with immunoSEQ multiplex PCR, while TCRdb's copy carries only in-frame clones and drops some. This sample carries some 150,000 clones, roughly 80% of them seen once, and the ten largest clones take 2.5% to 3.5%. The specimen was PBMCs. These receptors came from a woman in her 30s in good health and CMV-seronegative.

This clone showed up just once. The gene calls are TRBV5-6 and TRBJ1-3, with 9 bases identical to TRBD1. Losses at the gene ends were 1 base for V and 5 bases for J; bases not matched to a gene: 10. The germline CDR1 and CDR2 sequences are SGHDT and YYEEEE. The CDR3 contains 17 residues. CDR3 coding DNA: TGTGCCAGCAGCTTGTCTCGGGACAGGGTGAAGAGAAACACCATATATTTT. This sequence encodes CASSLSRDRVKRNTIYF.

The table lists this clone with a few counts. The chain links TRBV5-1 to TRBJ2-1; 9 bases are a match to TRBD1. Germline V gene sequence: CDR1 SGHRS, CDR2 YFSETQ. The CDR3 is 14 residues long. The junction had 8 bases not matched to a gene; V was cut back by 4 bases and J by 9 bases. The CDR3 region is CASSEGQGWSEQFF. CDR3 nucleotide sequence: TGCGCCAGCAGCGAGGGACAGGGATGGAGTGAGCAGTTCTTC.

This chain connects TRBV18 to TRBJ1-5; a weak D match, TRBD1 (6 bases). The CDR3 length is 16 residues. The V and J ends lost 4 bases and 3 bases respectively, with 16 bases between them. From germline, CDR1 is KGHSH and CDR2 LQKENI. The CDR3: CASSLNARGINQPQHF. In nucleotides, the CDR3 is TGTGCCAGCTCACTAAATGCCAGGGGTATCAATCAGCCCCAGCATTTT.

The chain carries TRBV5-1 and TRBJ1-4, with 9 bases matching TRBD1. CDR1 is SGHRS and CDR2 is YFSETQ in the germline V gene. The ends lost 3 bases at V and 5 bases at J; junction bases unmatched: 2. The CDR3 totals 14 residues. The CDR3: CASSWDRVNEKLFF. In DNA, the CDR3 is TGCGCCAGCAGCTGGGACAGGGTGAATGAAAAACTGTTTTTT.

Note on this clone: An end of the junction does not agree with germline; a read error may underlie this. Different DNA sequences within this sample yield the same CDR3. The gene calls are TRBV7-8 and TRBJ2-2; a possible D gene is TRBD1 (6 bases). From germline, CDR1 is SGHVS and CDR2 FQNEAQ. This CDR3 region has 17 residues. CDR3 sequence (DNA): TGCGCCAGCAGCTTAGAATGGGGGCTTAGGAACACCGGGGAGCTGTTTTTT. Its translation: CASSLEWGLRNTGELFF.

CDR3 nucleotides: TGTGCCAGCAGCTTATCGGTCAATGAGCAGTTCTTC. It yields the protein CASSLSVNEQFF. The V call is TRBV13, the J call TRBJ2-1; D unclear. CDR3 size: 12 residues. V was shortened by 2 bases and J by 6 bases, with 5 bases between the two germline ends. Germline CDR1 is PRHDT and CDR2 is FYEKMQ (reference sequence).

The chain employs TRBV27 and TRBJ2-3; weak D call: TRBD2 (6 bases). V shed 4 bases and J shed 10 bases, with 12 bases lying between them. CDR3 length: 12 residues. Germline V gene sequence: CDR1 MNHEY, CDR2 SMNVEV (reference sequence). The CDR3 spells CASSSGAGAQYF. The DNA of the CDR3 is TGTGCCAGCAGTTCGGGAGCAGGCGCGCAGTATTTT.

The chain links TRBV7-8 to TRBJ1-5, with D perhaps TRBD1 (5 bases). Trimming stripped 4 bases from V and 4 bases from J, with 14 bases between. The CDR3 length is 15 residues. From germline, CDR1 is SGHVS and CDR2 FQNEAQ. The CDR3 DNA sequence: TGTGCCAGCAGCTGGTTGGCGGGGGAAAATCAGCCCCAGCATTTT. It codes for CASSWLAGENQPQHF.

The J gene is TRBJ2-6, the V gene TRBV4-2; D is ambiguous. V lost 0 bases, J lost 0 bases, and 6 bases lay in between. The germline V gene has CDR1 LGHNA and CDR2 YNFKEQ. This CDR3 has 16 residues. The CDR3 region is CASSQEESSGANVLTF. CDR3 bases: TGTGCCAGCAGCCAAGAAGAGAGCTCTGGGGCCAACGTCCTGACTTTC.

This chain connects TRBV7-9 to TRBJ1-6; 8 bases are a match to TRBD1. Germline V gene data show CDR1 as SEHNR and CDR2 as FQNEAQ (reference sequence). The CDR3 runs 16 residues. V was pared by 5 bases and J by 2 bases, with 5 bases of the junction left unmatched. CDR3 sequence (DNA): TGTGCCAGCAGCCCTCGGACAGGGACCTATAATTCACCCCTCCACTTT. Its translation is CASSPRTGTYNSPLHF.

For this clone: The same CDR3 arises from other DNA sequences in this sample as well. The genes are TRBV6-5 and TRBJ1-2, with TRBD1 matching over 8 bases. Unmatched junction bases numbered 5, after V lost 4 bases and J lost 4 bases. This CDR3 comprises 14 residues. Germline CDR1 is MNHEY and CDR2 is SVGAGI. The CDR3: CASSSGTGGYGYTF. The DNA for the CDR3 is TGTGCCAGCAGTTCCGGCACAGGGGGCTATGGCTACACCTTC.

There are a few counts of this clone. This chain uses TRBV29-1 with TRBJ1-4; D is possibly TRBD1 (5 bases). Germline-derived CDR1 and CDR2 are SQVTM and ANQGSEA. The CDR3 has 18 amino acids. V lost 7 bases and J lost 1, with 25 bases in between. CDR3 nucleotides: TGCAGCGCCTCAAACCCAGCGGGGGGAATGGTAACTAATGAAAAACTGTTTTTT. This codes for CSASNPAGGMVTNEKLFF. Together with reference TRBV29-1 and TRBJ1-4, the CDR3 gives the full variable domain: SAVISQKPSRDICQRGTSLTIQCQVDSQVTMMFWYRQQPGQSLTLIATANQGSEATYESGFVIDKFPISRPNLTFSTLTVSNMSPEDSSIYLCSASNPAGGMVTNEKLFFGSGTQLSVL.

The V and J genes are TRBV5-4 and TRBJ2-7, with 8 bases aligning to TRBD2. With V trimmed by 0 bases and J by 3 bases, 5 bases remained unmatched. The CDR3 is made up of 15 amino acids. Germline CDR1 is SGHNT and CDR2 is YYREEE (reference sequence). CDR3 loop: CASSLGSGEYYEQYF. For the CDR3, the DNA is TGTGCCAGCAGCTTGGGTAGCGGGGAATACTACGAGCAGTACTTC. The full variable domain, completed using reference TRBV5-4 and TRBJ2-7, is ETGVTQSPTHLIKTRGQQVTLRCSSQSGHNTVSWYQQALGQGPQFIFQYYREEENGRGNFPPRFSGLQFPNYSSELNVNALELDDSALYLCASSLGSGEYYEQYFGPGTRLTVT.

The rearrangement uses TRBV30 and TRBJ1-3; 8 bases line up with TRBD1. Germline loops: CDR1 GTSNPN, CDR2 SVGIG (reference sequence). CDR3 size: 15 residues. V lost 0 bases, J lost 4 bases, and 5 bases stayed unmatched. The CDR3 spells CAWSVRTGFGNTIYF. The CDR3 DNA follows: TGTGCCTGGAGTGTACGGACAGGGTTCGGAAACACCATATATTTT. The full variable domain, completed using reference TRBV30 and TRBJ1-3, is SQTIHQWPATLVQPVGSPLSLECTVEGTSNPNLYWYRQAAGRGLQLLFYSVGIGQISSEVPQNLSASRPQDRQFILSSKKLLLSDSGFYLCAWSVRTGFGNTIYFGEGSWLTVV.

The table lists this clone with a count of one. J is TRBJ2-1 and V is TRBV18; D might be TRBD1 (5 bases). Germline-derived CDR1 and CDR2 are KGHSH and LQKENI. The CDR3 consists of 15 residues. V lost 6 bases and J lost 5, with 17 bases in between. Here the CDR3 reads CASSQPPQGHNEQFF. DNA for the CDR3: TGTGCCAGCTCCCAACCACCCCAGGGTCACAATGAGCAGTTCTTC.

This chain connects TRBV7-2 to TRBJ2-3, with 10 bases fitting TRBD2. The V gene's germline CDR1 is SGHTA and CDR2 FQGNSA. CDR3 length equals 15 residues. The trim removed 1 base at V and 9 bases at J, leaving 7 bases unmatched. CDR3 nucleotides: TGTGCCAGCAGCTTAGTTAGCGGGGGGCCGAACACGCAGTATTTT. Encoded protein: CASSLVSGGPNTQYF.

The chain links TRBV7-9 to TRBJ2-7; possible D gene TRBD1, 5 bases. This CDR3 region has 13 residues. The V gene lost 4 bases and the J gene lost 3 bases, with 10 bases spanning the gap. Germline CDR1 SEHNR, CDR2 FQNEAQ (reference sequence). The CDR3 region is CASSYRSSYEQYF. CDR3 nucleotides: TGTGCCAGCAGCTACAGGTCAAGCTACGAGCAGTACTTC.

The chain is built from TRBV7-8 and TRBJ2-2, with 9 bases lining up with TRBD2. The CDR3 contains 16 residues. Looked up from germline, CDR1 is SGHVS and CDR2 is FQNEAQ. V trimming: 4 bases; J trimming: 6 bases; junction bases outside the gene matches: 9. CDR3 amino acids: CASSSRAGGQAGELFF. CDR3 DNA: TGTGCCAGCAGCTCCCGAGCGGGGGGTCAGGCCGGGGAGCTGTTTTTT. The full variable domain, in which reference TRBV7-8 and TRBJ2-2 provide the parts outside the CDR3, is GAGVSQSPRYKVAKRGQDVALRCDPISGHVSLFWYQQALGQGPEFLTYFQNEAQLDKSGLPSDRFFAERPEGSVSTLKIQRTQQEDSAVYLCASSSRAGGQAGELFFGEGSRLTVL.

The chain uses TRBV30 and TRBJ2-7; D is possibly TRBD1 (8 bases). The CDR3 is 15 residues long. V was trimmed by 2 bases and J by 5 bases, leaving 19 bases between them. Germline CDR1 GTSNPN, CDR2 SVGIG (reference sequence). In DNA, the CDR3 is TGTGCCTGGAGTAGGGGGGGACAGGTCGAGGACGAGCAGTACTTC. This gives the protein CAWSRGGQVEDEQYF.

The CDR3: CASSLSGGQPQHF. In nucleotides, the CDR3 is TGTGCCAGCAGCCTCTCAGGGGGTCAGCCCCAGCATTTT. The rearrangement joins TRBV7-9 to TRBJ1-5; 7 bases map to TRBD1. There are 13 residues in the CDR3. V was pared by 5 bases and J by 6 bases, with 4 bases of the junction left unmatched. Looked up from germline, CDR1 is SEHNR and CDR2 is FQNEAQ (reference sequence).

The chain joins TRBV2 to TRBJ2-7; 9 bases line up with TRBD1. This CDR3 contains 14 residues. J lost 3 bases, V lost 5 bases, and 5 bases had no gene match. Germline V gene data show CDR1 as SNHLY and CDR2 as FYNNEI. This CDR3 reads CASSPGTGNYEQYF. The CDR3 coding sequence is TGTGCCAGCAGTCCCGGGACAGGGAACTACGAGCAGTACTTC.

This clone was found a few times. V and J are TRBV27 and TRBJ2-1; 7 bases line up with TRBD1. J gave up 7 bases and V 2 bases, and 5 bases lay outside the gene matches. The CDR3 is 14 amino acids. Germline CDR1 is MNHEY and CDR2 is SMNVEV (reference sequence). The CDR3 here is CASSLGDSRNEQFF. The CDR3 coding sequence is TGTGCCAGCAGTTTAGGGGACAGCCGGAATGAGCAGTTCTTC.

This clone has a handful of counts. The rearrangement uses TRBV10-1 and TRBJ2-2, with D possibly matching TRBD2 (7 bases). The CDR3 length is 15 residues. The V gene's germline CDR1 is WNHNN and CDR2 SYGVQD (reference sequence). V was cut by 3 bases and J by 4 bases, with 12 bases left in between. The CDR3 loop is CASSEGGASTGELFF. Here the CDR3 DNA reads TGCGCCAGCAGTGAAGGGGGGGCTAGCACCGGGGAGCTGTTTTTT.

This sequence joins TRBV2 and TRBJ1-4; D remains ambiguous. CDR3 length: 14 residues. V lost 3 bases and J 6 bases, leaving 11 bases between the germline ends. Germline V gene lookup returns CDR1 SNHLY and CDR2 FYNNEI. In DNA form, the CDR3 reads TGTGCCAGCAGTGACAGCGGCCGATATGAAAAACTGTTTTTT. This encodes CASSDSGRYEKLFF.

V is TRBV30 and J is TRBJ1-2; 7 nucleotides line up with TRBD1. V lost 1 base, J lost 0 bases, and 5 bases stayed unmatched. Germline V gene lookup returns CDR1 GTSNPN and CDR2 SVGIG (reference sequence). This CDR3 comprises 15 residues. The CDR3 sequence is CAWSAGTASNYGYTF. The CDR3 bases are TGTGCCTGGAGTGCGGGGACAGCCTCTAACTATGGCTACACCTTC.